What follows are 28 T cell receptor beta chains derived from one specimen sequenced in a study of cytomegalovirus exposure and HLA in healthy donors. PCR amplification relied on 60 Vbeta primers (plus 13 Jbeta primers). The protocol was immunoSEQ multiplex PCR, while the TCRdb copy is restricted to in-frame clones and leaves out a portion. Of about 160,000 clones in the sample, about 83% are singletons; the top ten hold 0.85%. The sample was PBMCs. The source of these receptors is a woman aged 25-40 years in good health and CMV-seronegative.

This chain uses TRBV19 with TRBJ2-1; 8 bases are shared with TRBD2. This CDR3 is built from 15 residues. Germline CDR1 is LNHDA and CDR2 is SQIVND (reference sequence). J was trimmed by 3 bases and V by 4 bases; bases with no gene match: 5. The CDR3 DNA reads TGTGCCAGTAGTAATTCCGGGAGGGGCTACAATGAGCAGTTCTTC. It is translated as CASSNSGRGYNEQFF.

The J gene is TRBJ1-5, the V gene TRBV5-1, with 7 bases matching TRBD1. V lost 4 bases and J lost 7; bases outside the gene matches: 5. Germline CDR1 reads SGHRS; CDR2 reads YFSETQ. This CDR3 comprises 13 residues. Here the CDR3 reads CASSPTGPQPQHF. DNA for the CDR3: TGCGCCAGCAGCCCGACAGGGCCGCAGCCCCAGCATTTT.

The CDR3 DNA is TGTGCCAGCAGTTTATCAGGGGTTTATATGAACACTGAAGCTTTCTTT. Residues: CASSLSGVYMNTEAFF. The chain couples TRBV27 to TRBJ1-1; D perhaps matches TRBD1 (5 bases). Germline V lookup: CDR1 MNHEY, CDR2 SMNVEV (reference sequence). Trimming removed 0 bases at V and 0 bases at J, with 11 bases between. The CDR3 spans 16 residues.

This chain joins TRBV29-1 and TRBJ2-7; 7 bases are shared with TRBD2. CDR1 is SQVTM and CDR2 is ANQGSEA in the germline V gene. The CDR3 runs 15 residues. Losses at the gene ends were 6 bases for V and 5 bases for J; bases not matched to a gene: 16. In nucleotides, the CDR3 is TGCAGCGTCGTGGGGAGGGGTCCGAAGACCAACGAGCAGTACTTC. It specifies CSVVGRGPKTNEQYF.

J is TRBJ2-7 and V is TRBV28, with TRBD1 identical over 7 bases. Per germline, CDR1 MDHEN and CDR2 SYDVKM. The V segment lost 6 bases and the J segment 4 bases; nucleotides outside the gene matches: 9. This CDR3 region has 14 residues. The CDR3 reads CASSPDRIQYEQYF. The CDR3 DNA reads as TGTGCCAGCAGCCCGGACAGGATTCAATACGAGCAGTACTTC.

J is TRBJ2-7 and V is TRBV5-1; 9 bases are a match to TRBD2. The CDR3 is 15 residues long. Germline V gene lookup returns CDR1 SGHRS and CDR2 YFSETQ. With V trimmed by 4 bases and J by 8 bases, 13 bases remained unmatched. CDR3 nucleotide sequence: TGCGCCAGCAGCGTCCGACTAGCGGAAACTACCCAGCAGTACTTC. This encodes CASSVRLAETTQQYF.

A single count supports this clone. The chain recombines TRBV14 with TRBJ2-7, with 7 bases that match TRBD1. Germline CDR1 reads SGHDN; CDR2 reads FVKESK. The CDR3 spans 17 residues. Losses at the gene ends were 4 bases for V and 0 bases for J; bases not matched to a gene: 12. The CDR3 sequence: CASSPQIMDRYSYEQYF. CDR3 bases: TGTGCCAGCAGCCCCCAGATTATGGACAGGTACTCCTACGAGCAGTACTTC.

The chain is built from TRBV5-1 and TRBJ2-7, with TRBD2 matching 7 bases. The CDR3 length is 15 residues. J gave up 7 bases and V 4 bases, and 14 bases lay outside the gene matches. CDR1 and CDR2 from the germline V gene are SGHRS and YFSETQ. CDR3 coding DNA: TGCGCCAGCAGCCTGGCCGGGGGGACGGGTTCTGAGCAGTACTTC. This translates into CASSLAGGTGSEQYF.

The rearrangement uses TRBV12-5 and TRBJ2-5; 10 bases map to TRBD2. The CDR3 sequence is 14 residues long. With V trimmed by 7 bases and J by 2 bases, 4 bases remained unmatched. Germline lookup yields CDR1 LGHNT and CDR2 FRNRAP. CDR3 DNA: TGTGCTAGTGCCAGCGGGAGGGGACAAGAGACCCAGTACTTC. It encodes CASASGRGQETQYF.

In its sample, this clone was seen once. J is TRBJ2-2 and V is TRBV2; possibly TRBD1 for D (6 bases). The CDR3 is 15 residues long. V gave up 7 bases and J gave up 0 bases, with 12 bases separating them. Germline assignment: CDR1 SNHLY and CDR2 FYNNEI. The CDR3 nucleotides are TGTGCCAGCAATAAAGGGGGTGCGAACACCGGGGAGCTGTTTTTT. Protein: CASNKGGANTGELFF.

The V gene is TRBV7-6, the J gene TRBJ1-3; 9 nucleotides line up with TRBD1. Germline trimming cut 5 bases from V and 3 bases from J; bases unmatched to any gene: 5. The length of the CDR3 is 15 residues. CDR1 is SGHVS, CDR2 FNYEAQ, per germline. CDR3 DNA sequence: TGTGCCAGCAGCCCTACAGGGGGCTTTGGAAACACCATATATTTT. Amino acids: CASSPTGGFGNTIYF.

The chain carries TRBV27 and TRBJ2-7, with 10 positions matching TRBD1. The CDR3 runs to 17 residues. V was pared by 0 bases and J by 3 bases, with 8 bases of the junction left unmatched. Looked up from germline, CDR1 is MNHEY and CDR2 is SMNVEV (reference sequence). The CDR3 region is CASSLSGGTGAIYEQYF. CDR3 coding DNA: TGTGCCAGCAGTTTATCTGGGGGGACAGGGGCCATCTACGAGCAGTACTTC.

The V gene is TRBV11-3, the J gene TRBJ2-5; D is perhaps TRBD2 (7 bases). V was cut by 1 base and J by 0 bases, with 15 bases left in between. This CDR3 spans 17 amino acids. Germline values: CDR1 SGHNT, CDR2 YENEEA. The CDR3 protein is CASSLGGWGGNQETQYF. The CDR3 nucleotides are TGTGCCAGCAGCTTAGGAGGATGGGGGGGCAACCAAGAGACCCAGTACTTC.

This rearrangement joins TRBV10-2 to TRBJ2-7, with 9 nucleotides matching TRBD1. CDR3 length: 14 residues. Germline CDR1 and CDR2: WSHSY and SAAADI. With V trimmed by 3 bases and J by 6 bases, 6 bases remained unmatched. The CDR3 nucleotides read TGCGCCAGCAGTGATGGGGACAGGGCGAGCGAGCAGTACTTC. Protein sequence: CASSDGDRASEQYF.

The chain links TRBV4-2 to TRBJ2-3; TRBD1 might be the D (6 bases). Germline-derived CDR1 and CDR2 are LGHNA and YNFKEQ. The CDR3 covers 17 residues. Trimming stripped 2 bases from V and 6 bases from J, with 21 bases between. The CDR3 loop is CASSQRFPADRGDTQYF. The CDR3 DNA reads TGTGCCAGCAGCCAAAGGTTCCCCGCGGACAGAGGGGATACGCAGTATTTT.

This clone showed up just a few times. The V call is TRBV6-1, the J call TRBJ2-7; D ambiguous. The germline gives CDR1 MNHNS, CDR2 SASEGT. V shed 3 bases and J shed 7 bases, with 4 bases lying between them. The CDR3 consists of 10 residues. The CDR3 region has the DNA TGTGCCAGCAGTGAGTATGAGCAGTACTTC. Translated: CASSEYEQYF.

V and J are TRBV14 and TRBJ1-2, with D perhaps TRBD1 (6 bases). V was cut by 0 bases and J by 7 bases, with 12 bases left in between. Per the germline V gene, CDR1 is SGHDN and CDR2 is FVKESK. The CDR3 totals 14 residues. The CDR3 sequence: CASSQEQGLSGYTF. In DNA, the CDR3 is TGTGCCAGCAGCCAAGAACAGGGTTTAAGTGGCTACACCTTC.

V and J are TRBV5-1 and TRBJ2-4; maybe TRBD2 (6 bases). Germline V lookup: CDR1 SGHRS, CDR2 YFSETQ. Between the trimmed V and J ends, which lost 4 bases and 0 bases, there was a span of 11 bases. This CDR3 region has 15 residues. CDR3 sequence: CASSAGTAAKNIQYF. In DNA form, the CDR3 reads TGCGCCAGCAGCGCGGGGACTGCAGCCAAAAACATTCAGTACTTC. Filled out from reference TRBV5-1 and TRBJ2-4, the complete variable domain reads KAGVTQTPRYLIKTRGQQVTLSCSPISGHRSVSWYQQTPGQGLQFLFEYFSETQRNKGNFPGRFSGRQFSNSRSEMNVSTLELGDSALYLCASSAGTAAKNIQYFGAGTRLSVL.

The chain carries TRBV30 and TRBJ1-2; no reliable D call. The germline gives CDR1 GTSNPN, CDR2 SVGIG (reference sequence). The V gene lost 4 bases and the J gene lost 3 bases, with 9 bases spanning the gap. This CDR3 spans 12 amino acids. The CDR3 sequence is CAWTRPDYGYTF. In nucleotides, the CDR3 is TGTGCCTGGACCCGTCCCGACTATGGCTACACCTTC. The entire variable domain, with the rest obtained from reference TRBV30 and TRBJ1-2, is as follows: SQTIHQWPATLVQPVGSPLSLECTVEGTSNPNLYWYRQAAGRGLQLLFYSVGIGQISSEVPQNLSASRPQDRQFILSSKKLLLSDSGFYLCAWTRPDYGYTFGSGTRLTVV.

The J gene is TRBJ2-2, the V gene TRBV7-9, with a weak D call TRBD2 (5 bases). In germline, CDR1 is SEHNR, CDR2 FQNEAQ (reference sequence). V was clipped by 11 bases and J by 5 bases, with 12 bases between them. This CDR3 spans 12 amino acids. CDR3 loop: CAAGAGTGELFF. CDR3 DNA sequence: TGTGCCGCGGGCGCGGGTACCGGGGAGCTGTTTTTT.

V is TRBV5-6 and J is TRBJ2-7; 12 nucleotides agree with TRBD2. The V and J ends lost 1 base and 4 bases, in that order; junction bases with no gene match: 9. The CDR3 runs to 17 residues. Germline V gene lookup returns CDR1 SGHDT and CDR2 YYEEEE. For the CDR3, the DNA is TGTGCCAGCAGCTTGCGGCTAGCGGGGGGGCCAGAGTACGAGCAGTACTTC. It specifies CASSLRLAGGPEYEQYF.

For the CDR3, the DNA is TGTGCCAGCAGCTTAGGGCTCCGCAATGAGCAGTTCTTC. Translating gives CASSLGLRNEQFF. The chain carries TRBV11-1 and TRBJ2-1; D ambiguous. This CDR3 has 13 amino acids. The ends were cut back, 1 base at V and 6 bases at J, with 7 bases in the middle. Germline values: CDR1 SGHAT, CDR2 FQDESV (reference sequence).

The J gene is TRBJ2-2, the V gene TRBV5-4; weak D call: TRBD2 (5 bases). This CDR3 contains 18 residues. V gave up 1 base and J gave up 5 bases, with 21 bases separating them. Germline V gene sequence: CDR1 SGHNT, CDR2 YYREEE (reference sequence). In DNA, the CDR3 is TGTGCCAGCAGCTTGATTGCCCTTGGGAGAGGCGGAACCGGGGAGCTGTTTTTT. It yields the protein CASSLIALGRGGTGELFF.

In this sample, this clone turned up a few times. The V gene is TRBV4-1, the J gene TRBJ1-2, with 9 nucleotides matching TRBD1. J was trimmed by 1 base and V by 1 base; bases with no gene match: 4. Germline V gene sequence: CDR1 MGHRA, CDR2 YSYEKL. This CDR3 has 16 residues. CDR3 loop: CASSQAGTGSNYGYTF. CDR3 nucleotides: TGCGCCAGCAGCCAAGCCGGGACAGGGAGTAACTATGGCTACACCTTC.

The rearrangement uses TRBV19 and TRBJ2-6; maybe TRBD2 (6 bases). Between the trimmed V and J ends, which lost 7 bases and 0 bases, there was a span of 7 bases. Germline CDR1 LNHDA, CDR2 SQIVND (reference sequence). There are 14 residues in the CDR3. This CDR3 reads CASTGSSGANVLTF. For the CDR3, the DNA is TGTGCCAGTACCGGGAGCTCTGGGGCCAACGTCCTGACTTTC.

This clone was seen a few times. The chain carries TRBV4-1 and TRBJ1-1; 7 bases fit TRBD1. The CDR3 totals 20 residues. CDR1 and CDR2 (germline): MGHRA, YSYEKL. The V and J ends lost 1 base and 1 base, in that order; junction bases with no gene match: 18. CDR3 in DNA: TGCGCCAGCAGCCAAGCGAAACACAGGGGTCCTGAGTCCCCGAACACTGAAGCTTTCTTT. Translating it yields CASSQAKHRGPESPNTEAFF.

The V and J genes are TRBV9 and TRBJ2-4; D is possibly TRBD2 (5 bases). Germline V gene lookup returns CDR1 SGDLS and CDR2 YYNGEE. The CDR3 totals 14 residues. V shed 7 bases and J shed 2 bases, with 13 bases lying between them. The chain's CDR3 is CASSPGFTKNIQYF. CDR3 nucleotide sequence: TGTGCCAGCTCACCGGGGTTCACCAAAAACATTCAGTACTTC.

The J gene is TRBJ2-7, the V gene TRBV5-6; 9 nucleotides line up with TRBD2. The CDR3 has 14 residues. Germline values: CDR1 SGHDT, CDR2 YYEEEE. V shed 0 bases and J 4 bases; nucleotides not matched to a gene: 2. The CDR3 coding sequence is TGTGCCAGCAGCTTGGGGACTAGCGCATACGAGCAGTACTTC. It encodes CASSLGTSAYEQYF.